These 24 T cell receptor beta chains share one sample of origin, sequenced in a study of cytomegalovirus exposure and HLA in healthy donors. The PCR had 60 Vbeta and 13 Jbeta primers. The protocol was immunoSEQ multiplex PCR, while the TCRdb copy is restricted to in-frame clones and leaves out a portion. There are about 130,000 clones in the sample; approximately 79% occur only once, and around 4% lies in the top ten. The sequencing input was PBMCs. The receptors here all came from a man under 40 in good health and CMV-seronegative.

The V gene is TRBV4-1, the J gene TRBJ2-5, with D perhaps matching TRBD1 (6 bases). Looked up from germline, CDR1 is MGHRA and CDR2 is YSYEKL. The CDR3 extends over 13 amino acids. V was cut by 3 bases and J by 5 bases, with 10 bases left in between. The CDR3 sequence: CASSQTGAETQYF. CDR3 nucleotide sequence: TGCGCCAGCAGCCAGACAGGTGCGGAGACCCAGTACTTC.

The J gene is TRBJ2-7, the V gene TRBV27, with TRBD1 matching over 10 bases. Germline V CDR1 and CDR2: MNHEY, SMNVEV (reference sequence). V was clipped by 2 bases and J by 4 bases; unmatched bases: 8. This CDR3 region has 16 residues. The CDR3 DNA reads TGTGCCAGCAGTTTAAATGCGGGACAGGGGTATTACGAGCAGTACTTC. Translation: CASSLNAGQGYYEQYF.

This clone was seen only once. This chain connects TRBV4-2 to TRBJ2-1; no firm D call. The CDR3 runs to 14 residues. CDR1 is LGHNA, CDR2 YNFKEQ, per germline. V was pared by 1 base and J by 9 bases, with 13 bases between. In nucleotides, the CDR3 is TGTGCCAGCAGCCAAGTCGATCCTAGAAGTGAGCAGTTCTTC. The encoded protein is CASSQVDPRSEQFF.

The sample holds a few counts of this clone. V gene TRBV29-1 combines with J gene TRBJ1-1; D might be TRBD1 (6 bases). This CDR3 has 14 amino acids. The ends were cut back, 3 bases at V and 4 bases at J, with 15 bases in the middle. Germline lookup yields CDR1 SQVTM and CDR2 ANQGSEA. This CDR3 is CSVEVVIGGTEAFF. The CDR3 nucleotides read TGCAGCGTTGAGGTCGTAATAGGGGGCACTGAAGCTTTCTTT.

The rearrangement uses TRBV7-6 and TRBJ2-7, with a tentative D call TRBD2 (6 bases). Germline CDR1 reads SGHVS; CDR2 reads FNYEAQ. V lost 5 bases and J 1 base, leaving 21 bases between the germline ends. CDR3 size: 17 residues. CDR3 in amino acids: CASSRSPGGELSYEQYF. CDR3 bases: TGTGCCAGCAGCCGGTCTCCGGGCGGGGAACTTTCCTACGAGCAGTACTTC.

There are a few counts of this clone. The chain couples TRBV10-3 to TRBJ1-2, with 8 bases that match TRBD1. Germline V CDR1 and CDR2: ENHRY, SYGVKD. V was clipped by 6 bases and J by 4 bases; unmatched bases: 7. This CDR3 has 14 residues. The DNA of the CDR3 is TGTGCCATCAGCGCGCTGGGACAGGTCTATGGCTACACCTTC. Protein sequence: CAISALGQVYGYTF.

Here the CDR3 reads CASSPEASGRTDTQYF. The CDR3 coding sequence is TGTGCCAGCAGCCCAGAGGCTAGCGGGCGCACAGATACGCAGTATTTT. The chain uses TRBV7-2 and TRBJ2-3; 8 bases match TRBD2. The CDR3 extends over 16 amino acids. Per germline, CDR1 SGHTA and CDR2 FQGNSA. V lost 5 bases and J lost 1; bases outside the gene matches: 8.

The J gene is TRBJ1-4, the V gene TRBV30; D unresolved. CDR3 length: 14 amino acids. The germline V and J ends were trimmed by 1 base and 5 bases, with 11 bases remaining between them. CDR1 GTSNPN and CDR2 SVGIG come from the germline V gene (reference sequence). The CDR3 here is CAWSGARLNEKLFF. CDR3 DNA: TGTGCCTGGAGTGGCGCCAGGCTCAATGAAAAACTGTTTTTT.

In DNA form, the CDR3 reads TGTGCCAGCAGCAGTACCGGGACAGCCTTCTACGAGCAGTACTTC. It encodes CASSSTGTAFYEQYF. The rearrangement joins TRBV5-6 to TRBJ2-7; 7 bases agree with TRBD1. Per the germline V gene, CDR1 is SGHDT and CDR2 is YYEEEE. V lost 4 bases to trimming and J lost 3 bases; unmatched junction nucleotides: 10. The CDR3 has 15 residues.

The CDR3 spells CASSQEGRSNQPQHF. The CDR3 DNA is TGCGCCAGCAGCCAAGAGGGCAGGAGCAATCAGCCCCAGCATTTT. V and J are TRBV4-3 and TRBJ1-5; D gene uncertain. There are 15 residues in the CDR3. V was pared by 0 bases and J by 1 base, with 7 bases between. Germline loops: CDR1 LGHNA, CDR2 YSLEER.

The chain has TRBV9 and TRBJ2-3, with a tentative D call TRBD2 (5 bases). The CDR3 spans 15 residues. Looked up from germline, CDR1 is SGDLS and CDR2 is YYNGEE. Between the trimmed V and J ends, which lost 4 bases and 1 base, there was a span of 13 bases. CDR3 coding DNA: TGTGCCAGCAGCCCCAACGGGCGGGGCACAGATACGCAGTATTTT. Translated, it gives CASSPNGRGTDTQYF.

The rearrangement joins TRBV18 to TRBJ2-2, with TRBD2 as a possible D gene (5 bases). V was shortened by 3 bases and J by 3 bases, with 14 bases between the two germline ends. Germline assignment: CDR1 KGHSH and CDR2 LQKENI. This CDR3 spans 16 amino acids. The CDR3 spells CASSPRVRSDTGELFF. The CDR3, as DNA: TGTGCCAGCTCACCGCGGGTAAGGTCAGACACCGGGGAGCTGTTTTTT.

The chain links TRBV11-2 to TRBJ2-1; maybe TRBD2 (6 bases). Germline loops: CDR1 SGHAT, CDR2 FQNNGV. This CDR3 has 15 amino acids. V lost 1 base and J lost 0, with 7 bases in between. The CDR3, as DNA: TGTGCCAGCAGCTTAGTCGGGGGCTCCTACAATGAGCAGTTCTTC. Translation gives CASSLVGGSYNEQFF.

The V gene is TRBV5-6, the J gene TRBJ2-7, with 9 bases lining up with TRBD1. V lost 4 bases, J lost 4 bases, and 9 bases stayed unmatched. Germline lookup yields CDR1 SGHDT and CDR2 YYEEEE. CDR3 size: 15 residues. The CDR3 protein is CASSRQGEFQYEQYF. The CDR3 nucleotides are TGTGCCAGCAGCCGACAGGGGGAATTTCAGTACGAGCAGTACTTC.

The chain joins TRBV6-5 to TRBJ1-2; D is uncertain. V lost 6 bases and J 4 bases, leaving 18 bases between the germline ends. The CDR3 totals 15 residues. Germline CDR1 MNHEY, CDR2 SVGAGI. The CDR3 sequence: CASSRFENLRYGYTF. DNA for the CDR3: TGTGCCAGCAGCCGATTCGAGAACTTGCGCTATGGCTACACCTTC.

The CDR3 loop reads CASSLVGTSSYEQYF. The CDR3 region has the DNA TGTGCCAGCAGCTTGGTAGGGACAAGCTCCTACGAGCAGTACTTC. V gene TRBV5-6 combines with J gene TRBJ2-7, with a weak D call TRBD1 (6 bases). Germline CDR1 and CDR2: SGHDT and YYEEEE. V lost 0 bases and J 0 bases, leaving 10 bases between the germline ends. There are 15 residues in the CDR3.

For the CDR3, the DNA is TGTGCCAGCAGCTCAATAGACAGGGAGTGGGAGCAGTACTTC. It translates to CASSSIDREWEQYF. J is TRBJ2-7 and V is TRBV11-2, with TRBD1 matching over 7 bases. Germline V gene lookup returns CDR1 SGHAT and CDR2 FQNNGV. The trim removed 4 bases at V and 7 bases at J, leaving 10 bases unmatched. The CDR3 is 14 residues long.

CDR3 residues: CASRTPTGGNEKLFF. The DNA of the CDR3 is TGTGCCAGCAGAACACCGACAGGGGGCAATGAAAAACTGTTTTTT. The chain carries TRBV6-5 and TRBJ1-4, with TRBD1 identical over 10 bases. V trimming: 6 bases; J trimming: 5 bases; junction bases outside the gene matches: 6. CDR3 length: 15 residues. Germline V gives CDR1 MNHEY, CDR2 SVGAGI.

This clone was counted a single time. The rearrangement joins TRBV5-4 to TRBJ2-1, with D possibly being TRBD1 (5 bases). V was trimmed by 3 bases and J by 0 bases, leaving 10 bases between them. The CDR3 contains 15 residues. CDR1 and CDR2 from the germline V gene are SGHNT and YYREEE (reference sequence). The CDR3 spells CASSSPTVSYNEQFF. The CDR3, as DNA: TGTGCCAGCAGCTCCCCGACAGTCTCCTACAATGAGCAGTTCTTC.

The V call is TRBV6-5, the J call TRBJ2-1; 8 nucleotides agree with TRBD2. The trim removed 10 bases at V and 4 bases at J, leaving 3 bases unmatched. CDR1 and CDR2 (germline): MNHEY, SVGAGI. The CDR3 consists of 12 residues. The CDR3 protein is CATGGGYNEQFF. The DNA for the CDR3 is TGTGCCACGGGGGGGGGATACAATGAGCAGTTCTTC.

The chain links TRBV11-2 to TRBJ2-1; 12 bases align to TRBD2. The length of the CDR3 is 15 residues. The V and J ends lost 7 bases and 7 bases, in that order; junction bases with no gene match: 8. Germline V lookup: CDR1 SGHAT, CDR2 FQNNGV. CDR3 sequence (DNA): TGTGCCAGCACCCCCGGGCTAGCGGGGGGGAATGAGCAGTTCTTC. Its translation: CASTPGLAGGNEQFF.

This clone was observed a few times. The chain has TRBV4-1 and TRBJ2-7; 10 bases are a match to TRBD1. CDR1 and CDR2 (germline): MGHRA, YSYEKL. The CDR3 length is 15 residues. The J segment lost 1 base and the V segment lost 1 base, leaving 1 base of the junction unmatched. CDR3 amino acids: CASSQGGQGSYEQYF. In DNA, the CDR3 is TGCGCCAGCAGCCAAGGGGGACAGGGGTCCTACGAGCAGTACTTC.

This clone was observed a single time. The gene calls are TRBV2 and TRBJ1-1; TRBD1 is a possible D gene (6 bases). Germline lookup yields CDR1 SNHLY and CDR2 FYNNEI. V was shortened by 10 bases and J by 0 bases, with 12 bases between the two germline ends. The CDR3 loop spans 13 amino acids. The CDR3 sequence: CATNRVMNTEAFF. The CDR3 bases are TGTGCCACAAACAGGGTAATGAACACTGAAGCTTTCTTT.

The chain couples TRBV2 to TRBJ2-2; 8 positions agree with TRBD2. There are 14 residues in the CDR3. Looked up from germline, CDR1 is SNHLY and CDR2 is FYNNEI. Trimming at V came to 8 bases and at J to 5 bases, leaving 7 bases not matched to a gene. The CDR3 here is CASGSGGDTGELFF. The CDR3 nucleotides read TGTGCCAGCGGAAGCGGGGGTGATACCGGGGAGCTGTTTTTT.